Listed below are T cell receptor beta chains from one sample, sequenced in a study of T cell responses to AZD1222 COVID-19 vaccine. The data were produced by immunoSEQ multiplex PCR, yet TCRdb's version contains in-frame clones alone and is incomplete. The data show about 25,000 clones, about nine tenths seen once. The starting material was peripheral blood, obtained 28 days after the second AZD1222 dose. The source is an adult who received the AZD1222 COVID-19 vaccine. The CDR3 runs from the conserved cysteine through the conserved F or W. The order of the fields is V gene, CDR3 length, clone size, CDR3 protein. Expanded clones are given a class, and other clones once, few, many or no size at all.

TRBV29-1	13	.	CSVAEPNTGELFF
TRBV12-3/TRBV12-4	12	.	CASSQGDYEQYF
TRBV24-1	15	few	CATSMSGSGANVLTF
TRBV5-5	16	.	CASSHGTSAYTDTQYF
TRBV29-1	14	few	CSAQTGHWNTEAFF
TRBV19	15	.	CASSTTGHGTDTQYF
TRBV5-1	13	few	CASSWGTDGEAFF
TRBV5-1	15	few	CASSSPGLAGKEQYF
TRBV7-7	15	few	CASSPAGSVTDTQYF
TRBV11-2	13	.	CASSSGRTYEQYF
TRBV19	12	.	CASHGQFTEAFF
TRBV9	14	.	CASSVDSSTDTQYF
TRBV9	14	.	CASSPEWGNQPQHF
TRBV18	13	.	CASSPWGRETQYF
TRBV19	14	.	CASTRTQGNQPQHF
TRBV5-1	16	.	CASSLEVLDSTDTQYF
TRBV7-9	15	once	CASSPRAGSSYEQYF
TRBV2	10	.	CASAGGEAFF
TRBV24-1	15	.	CATSDSSGNNEKLFF
TRBV24-1	16	.	CATSAALAGGADTQYF
TRBV3-1/TRBV3-2	13	few	CASSQAGGGGYTF
TRBV9	14	.	CASSVSGSIGELFF
TRBV24-1	14	.	CATSDKQQFYGYTF
TRBV9	15	.	CASSDLQGNTDTQYF
TRBV11-3	13	.	CASSYTGGYEQYF
TRBV7-8	15	.	CASSLGQGMNTEAFF
TRBV2	17	.	CASRPGTGRERGSPLHF
TRBV5-1	13	.	CASSKDRGPGYTF
TRBV9	18	.	CASSVAVAGRSGANVLTF
TRBV7-2	17	.	CASTPGQGLGGANVLTF
TRBV10-2	11	.	CASSESYEQYF
TRBV28	18	.	CASSFPSGSWRGTYEQYF
TRBV30	16	.	CAWSVQGQNMNTEAFF
TRBV11-2	13	.	CASSLRLEGEQYF
TRBV11-1	16	.	CASSASGGTYQETQYF
TRBV5-1	19	.	CASSLLAGGNSASYNEQFF
TRBV5-1	16	.	CASSLIPSGAQETQYF
TRBV6-5	13	.	CASSYGGPNGYTF
TRBV13	14	.	CASSWAGQDYEQYF
TRBV5-4	15	.	CASSLLAGEGETQYF
TRBV7-2	16	.	CASRRSGTVWADTQYF
TRBV6-5	14	medium-sized	CASSYARVSYEQYF
TRBV30	14	.	CAWRWGQDTGELFF
TRBV6-4	15	few	CASSEPGQGSNEQFF